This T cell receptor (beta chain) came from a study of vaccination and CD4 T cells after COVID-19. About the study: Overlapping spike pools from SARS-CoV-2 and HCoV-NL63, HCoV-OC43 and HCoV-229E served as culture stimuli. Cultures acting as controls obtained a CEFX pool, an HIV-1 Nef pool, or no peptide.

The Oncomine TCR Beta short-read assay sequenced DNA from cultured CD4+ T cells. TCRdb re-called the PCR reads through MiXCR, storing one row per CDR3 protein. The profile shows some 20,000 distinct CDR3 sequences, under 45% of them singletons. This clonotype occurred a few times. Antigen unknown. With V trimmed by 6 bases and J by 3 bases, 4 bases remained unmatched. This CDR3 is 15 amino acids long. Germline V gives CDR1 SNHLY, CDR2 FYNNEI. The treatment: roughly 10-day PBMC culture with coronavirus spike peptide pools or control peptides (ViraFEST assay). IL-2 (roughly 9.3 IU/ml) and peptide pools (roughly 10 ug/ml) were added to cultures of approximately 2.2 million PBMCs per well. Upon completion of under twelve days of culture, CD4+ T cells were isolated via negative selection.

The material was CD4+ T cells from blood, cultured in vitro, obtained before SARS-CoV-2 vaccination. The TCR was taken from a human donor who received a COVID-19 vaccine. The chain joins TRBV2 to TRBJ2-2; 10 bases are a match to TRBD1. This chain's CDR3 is CASSPTGGDTGELFF. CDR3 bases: TGTGCCAGCAGCCCGACAGGGGGCGACACCGGGGAGCTGTTTTTT.